This section outlines one TCR beta chain sequence together with its context. In the original processing: Amplification of reference gene primers provided the estimated nucleated cell counts. The protocol was immunoSEQ multiplex PCR, while the TCRdb copy is restricted to in-frame clones and leaves out a portion. The V and J calls and the clone size are those of that table, but D and trimming were determined from the DNA. The table lists approximately 230,000 clones, around 89% of them singletons. This specimen comes from a study of blood T cell repertoires in COVID-19. Across the study: PBMCs, B-cell-depleted T cells, or T cells provided the cDNA or gDNA that made up the material.

Two consecutive negative NP/OP PCR tests, clearance, or resolved symptoms defined Cohort 3 recovery. V was cut by 8 bases and J by 2 bases, with 11 bases left in between. Germline CDR1 reads SGHVS; CDR2 reads FQNEAQ. The length of the CDR3 is 13 residues. The chain has TRBV7-8 and TRBJ2-3; D unclear. Sequenced: PBMCs or T cells enriched from blood (not recorded which). The clonotype was recovered from a woman aged 25 to 39 who had recovered from COVID-19. The CDR3 coding sequence is TGTGCCAGCCGACTGCCATCCACAGATACGCAGTATTTT. Translating it yields CASRLPSTDTQYF.